The 2 T cell receptor beta chains in this list originate from one sample, sequenced in a study of blood T cells in healthy people across ages. The second PCR ran about 7 to 12 cycles with a sample-barcoded 5' primer and J-beta primers. Via MiXCR, TCRdb re-called the 5' RACE reads, giving one row per CDR3 protein. The sample yields 500,000 to 550,000 distinct CDR3 sequences, around 24% seen once. Another study also made use of these data, one on T cells of mothers and their children.

The sample comprised blood. The receptor source for this set is a boy between 10 and 17 years old in good health.

This clonotype was observed many times. This chain joins TRBV3-1 and TRBJ2-2; D is ambiguous. Trimming took 5 bases from V and 1 from J, leaving 8 bases between them. From germline, CDR1 is LGHDT and CDR2 YNNKEL (reference sequence). This CDR3 comprises 14 residues. CDR3 region: CASSFSQNTGELFF. CDR3 sequence (DNA): TGTGCCAGCAGCTTCAGCCAGAACACCGGGGAGCTGTTTTTT.

The gene calls are TRBV11-2 and TRBJ2-5; no reliable D call. The CDR3 runs to 11 residues. CDR1 is SGHAT and CDR2 is FQNNGV in the germline V gene. V was pared by 1 base and J by 10 bases, with 7 bases between. CDR3: CASSLVQIQYF. The CDR3 DNA reads as TGTGCCAGCAGCTTAGTGCAGATCCAGTACTTC.